The T cell receptor beta chain under discussion was sequenced for a study of blood T cell repertoires in COVID-19. TCRdb keeps only in-frame clones here, not all; method: immunoSEQ multiplex PCR. The sample lists roughly 230,000 clones; 70% to 85% were seen once. The CDR3 is made up of 13 amino acids. Trimming cost V 6 bases and J 1 base, with 9 bases left between them. Germline V lookup: CDR1 ENHRY, CDR2 SYGVKD. The clonotype comes from a woman between 55 and 75 years old who had recovered from COVID-19. The rearrangement links TRBV10-3 to TRBJ1-1; tentatively, D is TRBD1 (5 bases). Material: PBMCs or T cells enriched from blood (not recorded which). DNA for the CDR3: TGTGCCATCAGCCAAACAGGGAACACTGAAGCTTTCTTT. Its protein is CAISQTGNTEAFF.